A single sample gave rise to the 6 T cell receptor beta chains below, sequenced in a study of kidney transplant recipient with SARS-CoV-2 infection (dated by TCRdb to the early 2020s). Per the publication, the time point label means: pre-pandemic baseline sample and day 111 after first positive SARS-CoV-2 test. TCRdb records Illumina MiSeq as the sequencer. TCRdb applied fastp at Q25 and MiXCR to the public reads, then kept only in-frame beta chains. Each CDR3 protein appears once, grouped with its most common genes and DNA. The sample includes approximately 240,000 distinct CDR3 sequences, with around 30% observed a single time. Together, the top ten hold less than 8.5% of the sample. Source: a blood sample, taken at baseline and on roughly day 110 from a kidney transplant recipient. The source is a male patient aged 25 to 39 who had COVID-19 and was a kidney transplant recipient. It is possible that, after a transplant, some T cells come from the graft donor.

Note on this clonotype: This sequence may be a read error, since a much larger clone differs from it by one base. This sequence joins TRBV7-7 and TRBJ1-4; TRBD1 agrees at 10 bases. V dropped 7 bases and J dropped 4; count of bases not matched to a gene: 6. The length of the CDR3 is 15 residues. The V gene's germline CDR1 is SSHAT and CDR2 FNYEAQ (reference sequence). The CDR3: CASNFGQGVNEKLFF. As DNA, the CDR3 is TGTGCCAGCAACTTCGGACAGGGGGTTAATGAAAAACTGTTTTTT.

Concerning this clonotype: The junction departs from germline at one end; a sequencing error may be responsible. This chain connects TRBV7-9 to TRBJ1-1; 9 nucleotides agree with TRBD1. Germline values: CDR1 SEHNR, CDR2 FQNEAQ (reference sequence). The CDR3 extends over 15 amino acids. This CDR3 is CTSSSRDRADTEALF. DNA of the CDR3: TGTACCAGCAGCTCCCGGGACAGGGCTGACACTGAAGCTCTCTTT.

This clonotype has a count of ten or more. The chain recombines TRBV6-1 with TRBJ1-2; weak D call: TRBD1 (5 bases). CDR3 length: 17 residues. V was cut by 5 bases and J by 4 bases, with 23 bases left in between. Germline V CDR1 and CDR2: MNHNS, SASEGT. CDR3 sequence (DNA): TGTGCCAGCAGTCAAAAAGGGGAATGTAGAAAGACCTATGGCTACACCTTC. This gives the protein CASSQKGECRKTYGYTF.

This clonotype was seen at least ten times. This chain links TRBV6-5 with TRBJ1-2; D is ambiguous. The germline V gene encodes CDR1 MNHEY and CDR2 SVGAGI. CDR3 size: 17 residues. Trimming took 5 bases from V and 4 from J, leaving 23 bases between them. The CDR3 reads CASSGSHSMRKTYGYTF. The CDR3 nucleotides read TGTGCCAGCAGTGGGAGTCACTCTATGCGAAAGACCTATGGCTACACCTTC.

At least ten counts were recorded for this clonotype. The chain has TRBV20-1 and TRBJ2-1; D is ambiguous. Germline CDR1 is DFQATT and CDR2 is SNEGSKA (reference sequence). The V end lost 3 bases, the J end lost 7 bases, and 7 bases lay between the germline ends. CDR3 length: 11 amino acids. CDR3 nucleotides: TGCAGTGCTAGGGTCCAAAATGAGCAGTTCTTC. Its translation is CSARVQNEQFF.

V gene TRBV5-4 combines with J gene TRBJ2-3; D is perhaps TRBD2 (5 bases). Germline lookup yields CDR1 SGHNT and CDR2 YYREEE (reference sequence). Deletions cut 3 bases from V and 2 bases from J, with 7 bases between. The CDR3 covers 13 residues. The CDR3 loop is CASSYDYTDTQYF. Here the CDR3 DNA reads TGTGCCAGCAGCTACGACTACACAGATACGCAGTATTTT.